Each of the 7 T cell receptor beta chains below was sequenced from the same sample in a study of shared clonotypes between healthy human individuals. Data came from immunoSEQ multiplex PCR; TCRdb stores just in-frame clones and leaves some out. The sample holds about 1.1 million clones; 78% are singletons and the top ten take roughly 0.62%. The specimen sequenced was memory CD4+ T cells from PBMCs. The subset here: CD45RA-negative fraction. Receptor source: a man younger than 35 in good health. Some clones in this sample may be carry-over from other donors' samples.

This clone was counted between two and nine times. The chain is built from TRBV6-6 and TRBJ1-1; D not certain. CDR1 is MNHNY, CDR2 SVGAGI, per germline (reference sequence). This CDR3 region has 13 residues. The germline V and J ends were trimmed by 8 bases and 0 bases, with 10 bases remaining between them. The CDR3 here is CASSKQMNTEAFF. CDR3 DNA: TGTGCCAGCTCCAAACAGATGAACACTGAAGCTTTCTTT.

This sequence joins TRBV28 and TRBJ2-5; D ambiguous. V gave up 3 bases and J gave up 5 bases, with 19 bases separating them. The germline V gene has CDR1 MDHEN and CDR2 SYDVKM. This CDR3 is built from 16 residues. The CDR3 DNA sequence: TGTGCCAGCAGTTTCCAACAAACAGCGAAAAGGGAGACCCAGTACTTC. Its translation: CASSFQQTAKRETQYF. Full variable domain (missing parts from reference TRBV28 and TRBJ2-5): DVKVTQSSRYLVKRTGEKVFLECVQDMDHENMFWYRQDPGLGLRLIYFSYDVKMKEKGDIPEGYSVSREKKERFSLILESASTNQTSMYLCASSFQQTAKRETQYFGPGTRLLVL.

V usage is TRBV6-4 and J usage is TRBJ2-3; D gene uncertain. The CDR3 spans 20 residues. The V gene lost 3 bases and the J gene lost 0 bases, with 25 bases spanning the gap. The germline V gene encodes CDR1 MRHNA and CDR2 SNTAGT. In DNA, the CDR3 is TGTGCCAGCAGTGAGCCTTTGCCCCTTTATTTAGCCTCTAGCACAGATACGCAGTATTTT. Its protein product is CASSEPLPLYLASSTDTQYF.

The V gene is TRBV7-2, the J gene TRBJ1-5, with D tentatively TRBD1 (5 bases). Germline lookup yields CDR1 SGHTA and CDR2 FQGNSA. The CDR3 loop spans 14 amino acids. With 4 bases removed from V and 2 bases from J, the gap between germline ends came to 9 bases. CDR3 loop: CASSYTGGNQPQHF. The DNA of the CDR3 is TGTGCCAGCAGCTATACGGGGGGCAATCAGCCCCAGCATTTT.

This clone was seen more than once but under ten times. The chain combines TRBV15 with TRBJ2-1; 9 bases are shared with TRBD2. The germline gives CDR1 LNHNV, CDR2 YYDKDF (reference sequence). CDR3 length equals 15 residues. The V gene end was trimmed by 0 bases and the J gene end by 5 bases; junction bases not matched to a gene: 2. DNA for the CDR3: TGTGCCACCAGCAGAGATAGCGGGAGCAACAATGAGCAGTTCTTC. Its translation: CATSRDSGSNNEQFF.

This clone was seen more than once but under ten times. The CDR3 spells CASSLVQAEQYF. CDR3 DNA sequence: TGCGCCAGCAGCCTCGTTCAGGCCGAGCAGTACTTC. The rearrangement joins TRBV5-1 to TRBJ2-7; D remains unclear. The CDR3 spans 12 residues. V lost 4 bases and J 6 bases, leaving 11 bases between the germline ends. Germline CDR1 is SGHRS and CDR2 is YFSETQ.

The chain carries TRBV28 and TRBJ2-2, with 8 bases lining up with TRBD1. V shed 2 bases and J 3 bases; nucleotides not matched to a gene: 11. This CDR3 spans 18 amino acids. Germline values: CDR1 MDHEN, CDR2 SYDVKM. For the CDR3, the DNA is TGTGCCAGCAGTTTACCCCCCCGGGACAGGAAGTACACCGGGGAGCTGTTTTTT. Protein product: CASSLPPRDRKYTGELFF.